This TCR beta chain came from a study of vaccination and CD4 T cells after COVID-19. Time point: late sampling 161 to 241 days after vaccination in three convalescent patients. One entry per CDR3 protein results from TCRdb running MiXCR on the PCR reads. This sample carries some 29,000 distinct CDR3 sequences, around 49% of them seen once, and the ten largest clones take approximately 5.7%. The CDR3 spans 15 residues. Germline assignment: CDR1 SGHTA and CDR2 FQGTGA. V gave up 4 bases and J gave up 4 bases; unmatched junction bases: 4. The sample in question was CD4+ T cells from blood, obtained about 7 months after SARS-CoV-2 vaccination. This TCR derives from a human donor who had recovered from COVID-19. The gene calls are TRBV7-3 and TRBJ2-2; 9 nucleotides line up with TRBD1. In DNA, the CDR3 is TGTGCCAGCAGCTCCCGGGACAGGGCCACCGGGGAGCTGTTTTTT. Amino acid sequence: CASSSRDRATGELFF.